This TCR beta chain was recorded in a study of OX40 agonist ivuxolimab in advanced cancers. As for the study in general: Participants could have had prior anti-PD-1, anti-PD-L1 or anti-CTLA-4 therapy, and around 43% had some. Two patients with cutaneous melanoma and one with hepatocellular carcinoma, three in total, showed partial responses.

The V gene lost 5 bases and the J gene lost 6 bases, with 11 bases spanning the gap. Per the germline V gene, CDR1 is SEHNR and CDR2 is FQNEAQ (reference sequence). The CDR3 has 13 amino acids. Study-level findings and limits: Averaged across samples, CD8+ T cells carried more expanded clones than CD4+ did. There was clonal expansion of CD4+ and CD8+ blood T cells by week 6 at 0.1 to 3.0 mg/kg.

Assay: immunoSEQ multiplex PCR; the TCRdb copy retains only in-frame clones and omits some. Of approximately 9,300 clones detected, around 92% appear once; the ten largest clones hold more than 10%. This clone has only a few counts. The antigen is unknown. The rearrangement uses TRBV7-9 and TRBJ1-5; no reliable D call. Sequenced material: CD4+ or CD8+ T cells sorted from blood, taken in a trial of the OX40 agonist ivuxolimab. This clonotype was obtained from an adult with an advanced solid tumor such as melanoma, head and neck, liver or kidney cancer. CDR3 loop: CASSPDGVQPQHF. CDR3 sequence (DNA): TGTGCCAGCAGCCCCGACGGGGTTCAGCCCCAGCATTTT.